This T cell receptor beta chain was sequenced during a study of identical twins. General study findings and limits: Memory repertoires showed no such pattern, whereas abundant cord blood beta clonotypes carried fewer insertions. Out-of-frame sharing of TCR alpha in monozygotic twins was underestimated by models. Zero-insertion findings could be partly confounded by invariant cells (MAIT and iNKT cells).

TCRdb re-derived calls from the 5' RACE reads in MiXCR, one entry per CDR3 protein. The table shows under 300,000 distinct CDR3 sequences, with about 8.5% occurring only once. No donor was unhealthy or non-Caucasian. Worth noting for this clonotype: The antigen is undetermined.

This CDR3 has 18 amino acids. Germline V CDR1 and CDR2: LGHNA, YNFKEQ. Losses at the gene ends were 4 bases for V and 5 bases for J; bases not matched to a gene: 16. A further study also used this sample, focusing on yellow fever vaccine responses in identical twins.

This chain links TRBV4-2 with TRBJ2-1; 8 positions match TRBD1. Sequenced sample: CD8+ T cells sorted from blood. The source of this sequence is a woman aged 18-29 years in good health. CDR3 region: CASSPGQGVGGLNNEQFF. The CDR3 bases are TGTGCCAGCAGCCCAGGACAGGGTGTGGGGGGCCTAAACAATGAGCAGTTCTTC.